This T cell receptor (beta chain) appears in the sequencing data of a study of shared clonotypes between healthy human individuals. Notes on the study in general: Four donors showed sharing of about 4.7% of naive CD4 clonotypes. Sampling involved blood alone; tissue repertoires likely differ. Unshared clonotypes carried lower generation probabilities than those common to all four donors.

The assay was immunoSEQ multiplex PCR, and TCRdb's table has in-frame clones only and misses some. The sample holds about 1 million clones; around 74% are singletons and the top ten take 1.4%. Turning to this clone: Its antigen is undetermined.

Within Nashville, Tennessee resided all donors, each a Caucasian adult. The length of the CDR3 is 16 residues. This sequence was found in a man aged 18 to 30 in good health. Sequences were obtained from memory CD4+ T cells sorted from blood. Subset reported: CD45RA-negative fraction. The chain is built from TRBV21-1 and TRBJ2-1; the D segment call TRBD2 is taken from the table without a DNA check. TRBV21-1 is a pseudogene segment. In DNA, the CDR3 is TGTGCCAGCAGCAAAGACCCAGCGGGGGACTACAATGAGCAGTTCTTC. It encodes CASSKDPAGDYNEQFF.